This T cell receptor beta chain was identified in a study of blood T cell repertoires in COVID-19. Overall study: Whether acute or convalescent, the COVID-19 samples came from the United States, Italy and Spain. Sources were T cells, B-cell-depleted T cells, or PBMCs; the material itself was cDNA or gDNA.

Study processing details: Estimation of nucleated cell counts relied on the amplification of reference gene primers. Profiling relied on immunoSEQ multiplex PCR, and the TCRdb table lists in-frame clones only, not all of them. The V and J calls and clone size come from that table; D and trimming were worked out from the DNA. The data show 110,000 or so clones, 70% to 80% seen once. With 4 bases removed from V and 2 bases from J, the gap between germline ends came to 9 bases. CDR1 and CDR2 (germline): KGHSH, LQKENI. The CDR3 totals 14 residues. Source material: peripheral blood. The J gene is TRBJ1-5, the V gene TRBV18; unclear D gene. The clonotype originates from a man between 65 and 79 years old with acute or convalescent COVID-19. In DNA, the CDR3 is TGTGCCAGCTCACAGGGAGTAGGCAATCAGCCCCAGCATTTT. It encodes CASSQGVGNQPQHF.